The clone carrying this T cell receptor beta chain was detected a few times. TCRdb re-derived calls from the 5' RACE reads in MiXCR, one entry per CDR3 protein. The table includes roughly 310,000 distinct CDR3 sequences, around a sixth detected once. V was shortened by 3 bases and J by 5 bases, with 12 bases between the two germline ends. CDR3 size: 14 residues. Germline CDR1 is KGHDR and CDR2 is SFDVKD. These data belong to a study of T-cell memory formation after mild COVID-19. Study background: For the most part, TCR clusters were specific to one donor.

The chain uses TRBV24-1 and TRBJ1-2, with D perhaps TRBD1 (5 bases). The sequencing input was PBMCs or a T cell subset sorted from them (not recorded which). The receptor was derived from a man younger than 35 who had mild COVID-19 (a few samples of this study predate the infection). Cell type and time point are not known. The CDR3, as DNA: TGTGCCACCAGTGATCGGGGCAGCCTTTATGGCTACACCTTC. Its translation: CATSDRGSLYGYTF.